The 32 T cell receptor beta chains below all came from one sample that was sequenced in a study of T cells in localized non-small cell lung cancer. Sequencing used immunoSEQ multiplex PCR; TCRdb keeps in-frame clones, though not all of them. The repertoire includes 13,000 or so clones, around 84% of them detected once, and approximately 52% sits in the top ten. Specimen: peripheral blood, collected before any cancer treatment. These receptors originate from a male donor older than 55 with stage III lung adenocarcinoma.

The rearrangement uses TRBV11-3 and TRBJ2-7; possible D gene TRBD1, 5 bases. The CDR3 contains 13 residues. The ends were cut back, 3 bases at V and 3 bases at J, with 9 bases in the middle. Germline CDR1 is SGHNT and CDR2 is YENEEA. The CDR3 region is CASSFQGGYEQYF. DNA of the CDR3: TGTGCCAGCAGCTTCCAGGGCGGCTACGAGCAGTACTTC. The full variable domain, completed using reference TRBV11-3 and TRBJ2-7, is EAGVVQSPRYKIIEKKQPVAFWCNPISGHNTLYWYLQNLGQGPELLIRYENEEAVDDSQLPKDRFSAERLKGVDSTLKIQPAELGDSAVYLCASSFQGGYEQYFGPGTRLTVT.

This chain joins TRBV6-1 and TRBJ2-2, with 11 nucleotides matching TRBD1. After removal of 4 bases from V and 4 bases from J, the junction contained 11 bases not matched to a gene. Germline values: CDR1 MNHNS, CDR2 SASEGT. The CDR3 is made up of 18 amino acids. The CDR3 nucleotides are TGTGCCAGCAGTGCCGTCCCGGGACAGGGGGGGGTCACCGGGGAGCTGTTTTTT. Amino acids: CASSAVPGQGGVTGELFF.

The chain joins TRBV13 to TRBJ2-2; D uncertain. Germline assignment: CDR1 PRHDT and CDR2 FYEKMQ (reference sequence). The CDR3 runs to 17 residues. Between the trimmed V and J ends, which lost 2 bases and 0 bases, there was a span of 13 bases. The chain's CDR3 is CASSLWRFATNTGELFF. The CDR3 DNA reads as TGTGCCAGCAGCTTATGGAGATTCGCTACGAACACCGGGGAGCTGTTTTTT.

This clone was detected once. The chain employs TRBV4-2 and TRBJ2-4, with a possible D match to TRBD2 (6 bases). With 5 bases removed from V and 11 bases from J, the gap between germline ends came to 19 bases. This CDR3 contains 14 residues. In germline, CDR1 is LGHNA, CDR2 YNFKEQ. CDR3: CASSLGMSSGVQYF. The CDR3 DNA reads TGTGCCAGCAGCTTGGGCATGAGCTCGGGGGTTCAGTACTTC.

The chain has TRBV30 and TRBJ1-2, with D uncertain. Deletions cut 2 bases from V and 8 bases from J, with 15 bases between. The CDR3 is 13 amino acids. Per the germline V gene, CDR1 is GTSNPN and CDR2 is SVGIG (reference sequence). This CDR3 is CAWSRRTVEGYTF. Written as DNA, the CDR3 is TGTGCCTGGAGTAGACGAACAGTTGAGGGCTACACCTTC.

V usage is TRBV5-6 and J usage is TRBJ2-3; D perhaps matches TRBD1 (5 bases). From germline, CDR1 is SGHDT and CDR2 YYEEEE. The CDR3 sequence is 13 residues long. Trimming shortened V by 9 bases and J by 3 bases, and 14 bases separated the two germline ends. The DNA of the CDR3 is TGTGCCACCAGGTTTGGGGCAACAGATACGCAGTATTTT. Encoded protein: CATRFGATDTQYF.

The gene calls are TRBV5-1 and TRBJ2-3; tentatively, D is TRBD1 (6 bases). Trimming shortened V by 5 bases and J by 4 bases, and 17 bases separated the two germline ends. Germline loops: CDR1 SGHRS, CDR2 YFSETQ. The CDR3 is 15 amino acids. The chain's CDR3 is CASRSSLQGPDTQYF. The CDR3 region has the DNA TGCGCCAGCAGATCCTCATTACAGGGACCAGATACGCAGTATTTT.

In this sample, this clone turned up a few times. The chain carries TRBV10-1 and TRBJ1-2; no firm D call. The CDR3 sequence is 13 residues long. In germline, CDR1 is WNHNN, CDR2 SYGVQD (reference sequence). Trimming cost V 0 bases and J 4 bases, with 6 bases left between them. The CDR3 DNA is TGCGCCAGCAGTGAGTCCGGCGGCTATGGCTACACCTTC. Protein product: CASSESGGYGYTF.

The CDR3 DNA sequence: TGTGCCAGCAGCCAAGATCGGGGGCTAGCGGCCAACAATGAGCAGTTCTTC. Residues: CASSQDRGLAANNEQFF. The chain combines TRBV4-2 with TRBJ2-1, with D possibly matching TRBD2 (7 bases). V was cut by 0 bases and J by 5 bases, with 17 bases left in between. The CDR3 totals 17 residues. Germline V gene data show CDR1 as LGHNA and CDR2 as YNFKEQ.

The chain links TRBV28 to TRBJ1-1; D unclear. Trimming left V 2 bases short and J 0 bases short, with 10 bases between. CDR3 length equals 15 residues. Germline CDR1 reads MDHEN; CDR2 reads SYDVKM. The CDR3, as DNA: TGTGCCAGCAGTTTACGTTCGGATGTGAACACTGAAGCTTTCTTT. Its protein is CASSLRSDVNTEAFF.

The rearrangement uses TRBV7-9 and TRBJ1-1; D unresolved. Trimming left V 2 bases short and J 5 bases short, with 6 bases between. Germline values: CDR1 SEHNR, CDR2 FQNEAQ (reference sequence). The CDR3 length is 12 residues. This chain's CDR3 is CASSLQRTEAFF. Written as DNA, the CDR3 is TGTGCCAGCAGCTTACAGCGTACTGAAGCTTTCTTT.

The chain recombines TRBV11-3 with TRBJ2-2; D ambiguous. The CDR3 sequence is 12 residues long. Per the germline V gene, CDR1 is SGHNT and CDR2 is YENEEA. The germline V and J ends were trimmed by 3 bases and 8 bases, with 7 bases remaining between them. The CDR3 here is CASSLGRGELFF. CDR3 in DNA: TGTGCCAGCAGCTTGGGCAGAGGGGAGCTGTTTTTT. Full variable domain (outside the CDR3, taken from reference TRBV11-3 and TRBJ2-2): EAGVVQSPRYKIIEKKQPVAFWCNPISGHNTLYWYLQNLGQGPELLIRYENEEAVDDSQLPKDRFSAERLKGVDSTLKIQPAELGDSAVYLCASSLGRGELFFGEGSRLTVL.

The CDR3 nucleotides are TGCGCCAGCAGCTTGGGCTCTGGGAACACCGGGGAGCTGTTTTTT. The encoded protein is CASSLGSGNTGELFF. This chain uses TRBV5-1 with TRBJ2-2; D uncertain. The germline V and J ends were trimmed by 0 bases and 1 base, with 7 bases remaining between them. Germline CDR1 is SGHRS and CDR2 is YFSETQ. This CDR3 is 15 amino acids long.

V is TRBV29-1 and J is TRBJ2-1; 9 bases are shared with TRBD2. This CDR3 comprises 13 residues. Germline trimming cut 5 bases from V and 2 bases from J; bases unmatched to any gene: 1. The germline V gene encodes CDR1 SQVTM and CDR2 ANQGSEA. CDR3 sequence reads: CSVRGGAYNEQFF. CDR3 nucleotide sequence: TGCAGCGTTCGCGGGGGGGCCTACAATGAGCAGTTCTTC.

This clone was observed a few times. The rearrangement uses TRBV5-1 and TRBJ2-3; D remains unclear. V lost 0 bases and J lost 2, with 4 bases in between. The CDR3 extends over 13 amino acids. The germline CDR1 and CDR2 sequences are SGHRS and YFSETQ. The CDR3 loop is CASSLETTDTQYF. DNA for the CDR3: TGCGCCAGCAGCTTGGAAACCACAGATACGCAGTATTTT.

The chain's CDR3 is CASSLQGADGNTIYF. DNA for the CDR3: TGTGCCAGCAGCTTACAGGGGGCAGATGGAAACACCATATATTTT. This rearrangement joins TRBV7-2 to TRBJ1-3; TRBD1 agrees at 8 bases. The CDR3 covers 15 residues. V lost 2 bases to trimming and J lost 3 bases; unmatched junction nucleotides: 3. Germline values: CDR1 SGHTA, CDR2 FQGNSA.

The V call is TRBV7-8, the J call TRBJ1-5; maybe TRBD1 (6 bases). The CDR3 has 19 amino acids. Germline V gene data show CDR1 as SGHVS and CDR2 as FQNEAQ. Trimming shortened V by 5 bases and J by 1 base, and 24 bases separated the two germline ends. CDR3 amino acids: CASSRVRMQGRGSNQPQHF. The DNA of the CDR3 is TGTGCCAGCAGCCGAGTAAGGATGCAGGGGAGAGGAAGCAATCAGCCCCAGCATTTT.

The chain combines TRBV4-2 with TRBJ2-7; 7 nucleotides match TRBD2. This CDR3 comprises 16 residues. Trimming removed 4 bases from V and 0 bases from J; junction bases left unmatched: 9. CDR1 is LGHNA, CDR2 YNFKEQ, per germline. This chain's CDR3 is CASSLLLRGVSYEQYF. The CDR3 nucleotides read TGTGCCAGCAGCCTCCTCCTCCGGGGGGTCTCCTACGAGCAGTACTTC.

This sequence joins TRBV2 and TRBJ1-2; D remains unclear. Looked up from germline, CDR1 is SNHLY and CDR2 is FYNNEI. With 0 bases removed from V and 0 bases from J, the gap between germline ends came to 11 bases. The CDR3 totals 16 residues. The CDR3 protein is CASSEAGRRANYGYTF. CDR3 nucleotide sequence: TGTGCCAGCAGTGAAGCGGGCCGCAGAGCTAACTATGGCTACACCTTC.

This clone was seen a handful of times. The rearrangement joins TRBV2 to TRBJ1-5; D is ambiguous. In germline, CDR1 is SNHLY, CDR2 FYNNEI. The CDR3 consists of 16 residues. Trimming pared 2 bases from V and 3 bases from J, leaving 14 bases between. CDR3 residues: CASSERDYRNNQPQHF. The CDR3 DNA reads as TGTGCCAGCAGTGAACGTGATTACAGAAACAATCAGCCCCAGCATTTT.

This clone was found once. The chain combines TRBV7-9 with TRBJ2-7; 14 bases are a match to TRBD2. V was clipped by 5 bases and J by 5 bases; unmatched bases: 11. Germline lookup yields CDR1 SEHNR and CDR2 FQNEAQ (reference sequence). The CDR3 spans 17 residues. As DNA, the CDR3 is TGTGCCAGCAGCCGAGACTCGGGACTAGCGGGAGTCCACGAGCAGTACTTC. Translated, it gives CASSRDSGLAGVHEQYF. Full variable domain (missing parts from reference TRBV7-9 and TRBJ2-7): DTGVSQNPRHKITKRGQNVTFRCDPISEHNRLYWYRQTLGQGPEFLTYFQNEAQLEKSRLLSDRFSAERPKGSFSTLEIQRTEQGDSAMYLCASSRDSGLAGVHEQYFGPGTRLTVT.

The chain has TRBV7-2 and TRBJ2-1; 7 nucleotides line up with TRBD2. The CDR3 has 15 residues. CDR1 SGHTA and CDR2 FQGNSA come from the germline V gene. The J segment lost 4 bases and the V segment lost 1 base, leaving 4 bases of the junction unmatched. CDR3 sequence: CASSLGGGVYNEQFF. CDR3 sequence (DNA): TGTGCCAGCAGCTTAGGTGGGGGGGTTTACAATGAGCAGTTCTTC.

The J gene is TRBJ2-3, the V gene TRBV18; TRBD2 is a possible D gene (5 bases). The V gene lost 0 bases and the J gene lost 3 bases, with 7 bases spanning the gap. Germline V CDR1 and CDR2: KGHSH, LQKENI. CDR3 length: 14 amino acids. DNA of the CDR3: TGTGCCAGCTCACCACCCCGGGGTACAGATACGCAGTATTTT. Its translation: CASSPPRGTDTQYF.

This rearrangement joins TRBV10-3 to TRBJ2-5, with D possibly being TRBD1 or TRBD2 (5 bases each). CDR1 and CDR2 from the germline V gene are ENHRY and SYGVKD. The CDR3 has 14 amino acids. V was trimmed by 2 bases and J by 5 bases, leaving 12 bases between them. In nucleotides, the CDR3 is TGTGCCATCAGTGAGCGGGGACCCGGGGAGACCCAGTACTTC. Translation gives CAISERGPGETQYF.

CDR3 coding DNA: TGTGCCAGCAGTTTCCAACTAGCGGGGGCAGGTGAGCAGTACTTC. Translating gives CASSFQLAGAGEQYF. This rearrangement joins TRBV27 to TRBJ2-7, with 11 bases identical to TRBD2. Trimming at V came to 3 bases and at J to 7 bases, leaving 8 bases not matched to a gene. This CDR3 is built from 15 residues. The V gene's germline CDR1 is MNHEY and CDR2 SMNVEV (reference sequence).

The rearrangement uses TRBV11-2 and TRBJ2-1, with D unclear. This CDR3 contains 13 residues. The germline V and J ends were trimmed by 0 bases and 7 bases, with 7 bases remaining between them. Germline CDR1 is SGHAT and CDR2 is FQNNGV. CDR3 DNA sequence: TGTGCCAGCAGCTTAGAAGTCCGGAATGAGCAGTTCTTC. This translates into CASSLEVRNEQFF.

Here the CDR3 reads CASSIRDSTDTQYF. The CDR3 DNA follows: TGCGCCAGCAGCATACGGGACAGCACAGATACGCAGTATTTT. The chain carries TRBV5-1 and TRBJ2-3, with D perhaps TRBD1 or TRBD2 (5 bases each). CDR1 and CDR2 from the germline V gene are SGHRS and YFSETQ. Trimming took 4 bases from V and 0 from J, leaving 9 bases between them. The CDR3 spans 14 residues.

In its sample, this clone ranks as medium-sized. This rearrangement joins TRBV11-2 to TRBJ2-5; perhaps TRBD2 as D (6 bases). The V end was cut by 0 bases, the J end by 0 bases, with 8 bases between. CDR1 SGHAT and CDR2 FQNNGV come from the germline V gene. This CDR3 is 15 amino acids long. CDR3 nucleotides: TGTGCCAGCAGCTTAGATGGGAGGAACCAAGAGACCCAGTACTTC. Translation gives CASSLDGRNQETQYF.

The chain joins TRBV6-5 to TRBJ1-1; D is unresolved. The ends were cut back, 0 bases at V and 1 base at J, with 12 bases in the middle. Germline CDR1 and CDR2: MNHEY and SVGAGI. This CDR3 spans 16 amino acids. The CDR3 region is CASSYSREYSNTEAFF. In DNA form, the CDR3 reads TGTGCCAGCAGTTACTCGAGGGAGTACTCGAACACTGAAGCTTTCTTT.

This clone rates as medium-sized (0.01 to 0.1%). The CDR3 reads CAWRYKGEDEKLFF. The CDR3 DNA reads TGTGCCTGGAGATATAAGGGTGAGGATGAAAAACTGTTTTTT. This chain connects TRBV30 to TRBJ1-4; D uncertain. The V end was cut by 3 bases, the J end by 6 bases, with 14 bases between. Germline V gene sequence: CDR1 GTSNPN, CDR2 SVGIG (reference sequence). This CDR3 has 14 amino acids.

This chain links TRBV30 with TRBJ2-3; D is perhaps TRBD1 (5 bases). Between the trimmed V and J ends, which lost 1 base and 7 bases, there was a span of 6 bases. The CDR3 has 11 residues. CDR1 is GTSNPN and CDR2 is SVGIG in the germline V gene (reference sequence). CDR3 nucleotides: TGTGCCTGGAGTGGACAGAATACGCAGTATTTT. Translation: CAWSGQNTQYF.

J is TRBJ1-1 and V is TRBV19; no reliable D call. The V and J ends lost 3 bases and 0 bases respectively, with 8 bases between them. Germline V CDR1 and CDR2: LNHDA, SQIVND (reference sequence). This CDR3 region has 14 residues. The CDR3: CASSIQVMNTEAFF. CDR3 coding DNA: TGTGCCAGTAGTATCCAAGTAATGAACACTGAAGCTTTCTTT.